The 31 T cell receptor beta chains below come from one sample, sequenced in a study of T cells after yellow fever vaccination. TCRdb itself ran the 5' RACE reads through MiXCR, one entry per CDR3 protein. Of some 110,000 distinct CDR3 sequences in the sample, 6.5% to 8% were seen once. Sequencing was performed on CD4+ T cells sorted from PBMCs, taken approximately 11 days after the first yellow fever vaccination. These receptors all come from a man aged 18 to 29 who received the YFV17D yellow fever vaccine.

Concerning this clonotype: An end of the junction differs from the germline gene, which may be a read error. The chain has TRBV5-4 and TRBJ2-1; 10 bases align to TRBD1. The germline CDR1 and CDR2 sequences are SGHNT and YYREEE (reference sequence). This CDR3 has 15 amino acids. CDR3 loop: CVSSPGQGEYNEQFF. DNA of the CDR3: TGTGTCAGCAGCCCCGGACAGGGGGAATACAATGAGCAGTTCTTC.

Many counts were recorded for this clonotype. The genes are TRBV20-1 and TRBJ1-1, with 9 bases matching TRBD1. The CDR3 sequence is 12 residues long. Germline V gives CDR1 DFQATT, CDR2 SNEGSKA (reference sequence). With V trimmed by 6 bases and J by 5 bases, 4 bases remained unmatched. The CDR3 DNA is TGCAGTGCACGACAGGGGGGAACTGAAGCTTTCTTT. Translating gives CSARQGGTEAFF.

The sample holds many counts of this clonotype. The chain uses TRBV5-1 and TRBJ2-7; D may be TRBD2 (6 bases). CDR1 SGHRS and CDR2 YFSETQ come from the germline V gene. The CDR3 runs to 13 residues. V shed 6 bases and J shed 1 base, with 11 bases lying between them. Written as DNA, the CDR3 is TGCGCCAGCACGCCGGGGGATTCCTACGAGCAGTACTTC. As protein: CASTPGDSYEQYF.

This clonotype was detected many times. This rearrangement joins TRBV5-1 to TRBJ2-5, with 8 bases aligning to TRBD2. This CDR3 has 16 amino acids. The V and J ends lost 4 bases and 2 bases, in that order; junction bases with no gene match: 10. CDR1 SGHRS and CDR2 YFSETQ come from the germline V gene. This CDR3 reads CASSPGGGPLQETQYF. DNA of the CDR3: TGCGCCAGCAGCCCCGGGGGGGGCCCGCTTCAAGAGACCCAGTACTTC.

This clonotype was observed at least ten times. The chain combines TRBV7-2 with TRBJ2-7; D is uncertain. Trimming pared 0 bases from V and 2 bases from J, leaving 8 bases between. CDR3 size: 14 residues. The germline V gene has CDR1 SGHTA and CDR2 FQGNSA. The CDR3 DNA follows: TGTGCCAGCAGCTTAGCGCCCTATCCCTACGAGCAGTACTTC. Its protein is CASSLAPYPYEQYF.

This clonotype was recorded at least ten times. The V gene is TRBV5-1, the J gene TRBJ2-5; D may be TRBD1 (6 bases). V was clipped by 1 base and J by 5 bases, with 15 bases between them. The germline V gene has CDR1 SGHRS and CDR2 YFSETQ. CDR3 length: 15 amino acids. CDR3 nucleotides: TGCGCCAGCAGCTTGAGAGGGGGTGATGGGGAGACCCAGTACTTC. It is translated as CASSLRGGDGETQYF.

Ten or more counts support this clonotype. One end of the junction does not line up with germline, which may come from a read error. J is TRBJ2-7 and V is TRBV7-9; possible D gene TRBD2, 5 bases. The CDR3 runs to 12 residues. Looked up from germline, CDR1 is SEHNR and CDR2 is FQNEAQ (reference sequence). CDR3 sequence: CASSSRGLERYF. DNA for the CDR3: TGTGCCAGCAGCTCCCGGGGTTTGGAGCGGTACTTC.

This clonotype was seen repeatedly, ten times or more. The chain is built from TRBV12-3 or TRBV12-4 and TRBJ2-2, with a tentative D call TRBD2 (5 bases). V was pared by 6 bases and J by 4 bases, with 9 bases between. This CDR3 has 13 residues. CDR3 sequence: CASSPRATGELFF. As DNA, the CDR3 is TGTGCCAGCAGCCCGAGGGCCACCGGGGAGCTGTTTTTT.

This clonotype was observed many times. The chain has TRBV5-1 and TRBJ2-7, with unresolved D. Germline-derived CDR1 and CDR2 are SGHRS and YFSETQ. The CDR3 contains 15 residues. Deletions cut 0 bases from V and 0 bases from J, with 10 bases between. DNA for the CDR3: TGCGCCAGCAGCTTGGGGCCGGAGTCCTCCTACGAGCAGTACTTC. Translated, it gives CASSLGPESSYEQYF.

The chain has TRBV6-6 and TRBJ1-6; 7 nucleotides match TRBD1. Germline CDR1 MNHNY, CDR2 SVGAGI (reference sequence). V shed 5 bases and J 7 bases; nucleotides not matched to a gene: 2. The CDR3 sequence is 13 residues long. CDR3 in amino acids: CASSTGANSPLHF. CDR3 bases: TGTGCCAGCAGTACAGGGGCGAATTCACCCCTCCACTTT.

Points on this clonotype: An end of the junction does not agree with germline; a read error may underlie this. The chain combines TRBV7-9 with TRBJ2-5; no clear D. This CDR3 is 12 amino acids long. In germline, CDR1 is SEHNR, CDR2 FQNEAQ (reference sequence). The CDR3, as DNA: TGTGCCAGCAGCCTAGAGAAGGAGACCCATTACTTC. As protein: CASSLEKETHYF. Complete variable domain (other parts from reference TRBV7-9 and TRBJ2-5): DTGVSQNPRHKITKRGQNVTFRCDPISEHNRLYWYRQTLGQGPEFLTYFQNEAQLEKSRLLSDRFSAERPKGSFSTLEIQRTEQGDSAMYLCASSLEKETHYFGPGTRLLVL.

Worth noting for this clonotype: One base away lies a much larger clone, so this may be a sequencing read error. The chain employs TRBV6-5 and TRBJ2-5; perhaps TRBD1 as D (7 bases). Germline V lookup: CDR1 MNHEY, CDR2 SVGAGI. The CDR3 runs to 16 residues. The CDR3 sequence is CASCYRWRGLGETQYF. The CDR3 DNA sequence: TGTGCCAGCTGTTACCGGTGGAGGGGGCTTGGAGAGACCCAGTACTTC.

There are many counts of this clonotype. The CDR3 nucleotides are TGTGCCACCAGTGCCTGCCCGAACAGGGGGGACTCCTACGAGCAGTACTTC. Protein: CATSACPNRGDSYEQYF. This sequence joins TRBV24-1 and TRBJ2-7, with TRBD1 identical over 8 bases. The CDR3 is 17 amino acids. Looked up from germline, CDR1 is KGHDR and CDR2 is SFDVKD. J lost 0 bases, V lost 5 bases, and 11 bases had no gene match.

This clonotype was recorded many times. This rearrangement joins TRBV20-1 to TRBJ1-2; D possibly corresponds to TRBD1 (5 bases). The CDR3 is 17 amino acids. Looked up from germline, CDR1 is DFQATT and CDR2 is SNEGSKA (reference sequence). The V end lost 0 bases, the J end lost 8 bases, and 25 bases lay between the germline ends. The CDR3 nucleotides read TGCAGTGCTAGAGATGGTCTGAGGGACGGTGTCGGTCGGGGCTACACCTTC. Amino acid sequence: CSARDGLRDGVGRGYTF.

This clonotype was seen ten or more times. J is TRBJ1-3 and V is TRBV12-3 or TRBV12-4; TRBD1 agrees at 7 bases. CDR3 size: 17 residues. V was clipped by 5 bases and J by 0 bases; unmatched bases: 10. The CDR3: CASSPRGQTLSGNTIYF. The CDR3 region has the DNA TGTGCCAGCAGTCCTCGGGGACAGACACTCTCTGGAAACACCATATATTTT.

The DNA for the CDR3 is TGCAGCGTTGAAGTGATCGGGGGGAACGAGCAGTACTTC. Amino acids: CSVEVIGGNEQYF. The genes are TRBV29-1 and TRBJ2-7; 7 bases align to TRBD2. V trimming: 1 base; J trimming: 5 bases; junction bases outside the gene matches: 5. Germline CDR1 is SQVTM and CDR2 is ANQGSEA. This CDR3 comprises 13 residues.

This clonotype was counted ten times or more. The chain couples TRBV4-3 to TRBJ2-7, with D maybe TRBD1 (7 bases). There are 14 residues in the CDR3. Germline CDR1 and CDR2: LGHNA and YSLEER. Trimming took off 0 bases at V and 7 bases at J, with 13 bases between the two ends. The CDR3 coding sequence is TGCGCCAGCAGCCAAGATCAGGGGGGCAGGGAGCAGTACTTC. It is translated as CASSQDQGGREQYF.

This clonotype showed up many times. This chain links TRBV7-2 with TRBJ2-3, with D unresolved. The CDR3 length is 15 residues. With 1 base removed from V and 8 bases from J, the gap between germline ends came to 16 bases. Germline V lookup: CDR1 SGHTA, CDR2 FQGNSA. The CDR3 sequence: CASSLGLPRVATQYF. The DNA for the CDR3 is TGTGCCAGCAGCTTAGGACTCCCCCGGGTAGCTACGCAGTATTTT. Together with reference TRBV7-2 and TRBJ2-3, the CDR3 gives the full variable domain: GAGVSQSPSNKVTEKGKDVELRCDPISGHTALYWYRQSLGQGLEFLIYFQGNSAPDKSGLPSDRFSAERTGGSVSTLTIQRTQQEDSAVYLCASSLGLPRVATQYFGPGTRLTVL.

This clonotype has at least ten counts. The genes are TRBV4-3 and TRBJ2-7; D ambiguous. The germline CDR1 and CDR2 sequences are LGHNA and YSLEER. This CDR3 has 16 residues. Trimming stripped 1 base from V and 0 bases from J, with 13 bases between. This chain's CDR3 is CASSQGPSQLSYEQYF. The CDR3 coding sequence is TGCGCCAGCAGCCAAGGGCCGAGCCAACTCTCCTACGAGCAGTACTTC.

The chain employs TRBV30 and TRBJ2-3; D tentatively fits TRBD1 or TRBD2 (5 bases each). Trimming took 8 bases from V and 0 from J, leaving 15 bases between them. The CDR3 length is 14 residues. The germline V gene has CDR1 GTSNPN and CDR2 SVGIG (reference sequence). In nucleotides, the CDR3 is TGTGCCCTCCGGGGACCCTATAGCACAGATACGCAGTATTTT. As protein: CALRGPYSTDTQYF.

This clonotype was observed many times. The chain recombines TRBV5-6 with TRBJ2-1; D remains unclear. The germline V gene has CDR1 SGHDT and CDR2 YYEEEE. This CDR3 has 12 amino acids. Trimming shortened V by 5 bases and J by 8 bases, and 11 bases separated the two germline ends. In nucleotides, the CDR3 is TGTGCCAGCAGGTCTAACTCTCATGAGCAGTTCTTC. Protein: CASRSNSHEQFF.

As for this clonotype: This may come from a read error, since a much larger clone is one base off. V usage is TRBV5-1 and J usage is TRBJ1-5; D is ambiguous. V lost 1 base and J lost 6, with 2 bases in between. The CDR3 spans 11 residues. Germline CDR1 and CDR2: SGHRS and YFSETQ. CDR3 region: CASSLSQPQHF. The CDR3, as DNA: TGCGCCAGCAGCTTGAGTCAGCCCCAGCATTTT.

This clonotype has at least ten counts. The rearrangement uses TRBV29-1 and TRBJ2-7; possibly TRBD2 for D (5 bases). CDR1 SQVTM and CDR2 ANQGSEA come from the germline V gene. This CDR3 region has 11 residues. Trimming removed 5 bases at V and 10 bases at J, with 15 bases between. CDR3 in DNA: TGCAGCGTTCAATTCTACCGGGAACAGTACGTC. It yields the protein CSVQFYREQYV.

This clonotype showed up many times. The V call is TRBV19, the J call TRBJ2-7; TRBD2 agrees at 7 bases. The CDR3 has 15 residues. In germline, CDR1 is LNHDA, CDR2 SQIVND (reference sequence). V dropped 4 bases and J dropped 3; count of bases not matched to a gene: 9. The CDR3, as DNA: TGTGCCAGTAGTACCGGGGCTAGCGGAGACTACGAGCAGTACTTC. Amino acids: CASSTGASGDYEQYF.

Many counts were recorded for this clonotype. The gene calls are TRBV5-1 and TRBJ2-3; 7 nucleotides line up with TRBD2. This CDR3 comprises 13 residues. Trimming cost V 4 bases and J 6 bases; bases outside gene matches: 5. Germline CDR1 is SGHRS and CDR2 is YFSETQ. CDR3 in DNA: TGCGCCAGCAGCGGGGACTACGACGATACGCAGTATTTT. Encoded protein: CASSGDYDDTQYF. Complete variable domain (other parts from reference TRBV5-1 and TRBJ2-3): KAGVTQTPRYLIKTRGQQVTLSCSPISGHRSVSWYQQTPGQGLQFLFEYFSETQRNKGNFPGRFSGRQFSNSRSEMNVSTLELGDSALYLCASSGDYDDTQYFGPGTRLTVL.

Comment on this clonotype: A much larger clone lies one base from this, so it may be a read error. V and J are TRBV19 and TRBJ2-2, with D uncertain. V was clipped by 3 bases and J by 7 bases, with 9 bases between them. The CDR3 contains 13 residues. Looked up from germline, CDR1 is LNHDA and CDR2 is SQIVND (reference sequence). The CDR3, as DNA: TGTGCCAGTAGTATTACCGACGGCGGGGAGCTGTTTTTT. Its protein product is CASSITDGGELFF.

On this clonotype: A much larger clone lies one base from this, so it may be a read error. V and J are TRBV9 and TRBJ2-7; D is possibly TRBD1 or TRBD2 (5 bases each). Germline values: CDR1 SGDLS, CDR2 YYNGEE. Trimming removed 4 bases at V and 4 bases at J, with 21 bases between. This CDR3 comprises 16 residues. CDR3: CASSPEGNDEMYEQYF. The CDR3 DNA sequence: TGTGCCAGCAGCCCAGAGGGGAACGACGAGATGTACGAGCAGTACTTC.

This clonotype showed up many times. The J gene is TRBJ2-1, the V gene TRBV10-3, with 9 bases aligning to TRBD2. Germline V gives CDR1 ENHRY, CDR2 SYGVKD. This CDR3 has 14 amino acids. V was clipped by 9 bases and J by 4 bases; unmatched bases: 7. The CDR3 sequence: CAISGTSSYNEQFF. CDR3 nucleotides: TGTGCCATTTCCGGGACTAGCAGTTACAATGAGCAGTTCTTC.

This clonotype showed up many times. The rearrangement joins TRBV19 to TRBJ2-1; 12 bases map to TRBD2. From germline, CDR1 is LNHDA and CDR2 SQIVND (reference sequence). CDR3 length: 14 amino acids. V was clipped by 8 bases and J by 9 bases; unmatched bases: 8. The CDR3 DNA reads as TGTGCCAGTTCCGCTAGCGGGGGGGCCGGTGAGCAGTTCTTC. Translating it yields CASSASGGAGEQFF.

In this sample, this clonotype turned up many times. The gene calls are TRBV4-2 and TRBJ2-3, with a possible D match to TRBD2 (7 bases). The CDR3 runs to 19 residues. Germline V gene sequence: CDR1 LGHNA, CDR2 YNFKEQ. Trimming stripped 4 bases from V and 4 bases from J, with 27 bases between. The CDR3 region has the DNA TGTGCCAGCAGCCTTCAATCGGTTTTGGGGGGGGCATCAGCAGATACGCAGTATTTT. The encoded protein is CASSLQSVLGGASADTQYF.

This clonotype was found many times. The chain has TRBV19 and TRBJ2-5; the match to TRBD1 covers 7 bases. With V trimmed by 1 base and J by 5 bases, 7 bases remained unmatched. Germline CDR1 is LNHDA and CDR2 is SQIVND (reference sequence). This CDR3 is 15 amino acids long. CDR3 region: CASSIGRGLTETQYF. The CDR3 DNA reads TGTGCCAGTAGTATAGGTAGGGGGCTAACGGAGACCCAGTACTTC.